Presented here are 3 T cell receptor beta chains from one specimen sequenced in a study of OX40 agonist ivuxolimab in advanced cancers. Here immunoSEQ multiplex PCR was the method, and the copy in TCRdb shows in-frame clones only, minus some. This table has tens of thousands of clones, roughly 86% appearing once. Sequences were derived from CD4+ or CD8+ T cells sorted from blood, sampled in a trial of the OX40 agonist ivuxolimab. The receptors come from an adult with an advanced solid tumor such as melanoma, head and neck, liver or kidney cancer.

The CDR3 loop is CASSEAGSYSNQPQHF. The CDR3 nucleotides are TGTGCCAGCAGTGAAGCAGGGTCTTATAGCAATCAGCCCCAGCATTTT. J is TRBJ1-5 and V is TRBV6-1, with no clear D. The germline V gene has CDR1 MNHNS and CDR2 SASEGT. There are 16 residues in the CDR3. V was shortened by 0 bases and J by 0 bases, with 9 bases between the two germline ends.

The genes are TRBV6-5 and TRBJ2-1; 7 nucleotides align to TRBD1. Germline CDR1 reads MNHEY; CDR2 reads SVGAGI. J gave up 7 bases and V 0 bases, and 6 bases lay outside the gene matches. This CDR3 is built from 15 residues. The CDR3 sequence: CASSYSPTGVNEQFF. The CDR3 DNA reads TGTGCCAGCAGTTACTCCCCAACAGGGGTTAATGAGCAGTTCTTC.

This rearrangement joins TRBV5-1 to TRBJ1-5; D remains ambiguous. With 3 bases removed from V and 3 bases from J, the gap between germline ends came to 10 bases. Germline CDR1 reads SGHRS; CDR2 reads YFSETQ. CDR3 size: 14 residues. The CDR3 DNA is TGCGCCAGCAGCTCGGACGGAATCAATCAGCCCCAGCATTTT. Translating gives CASSSDGINQPQHF.